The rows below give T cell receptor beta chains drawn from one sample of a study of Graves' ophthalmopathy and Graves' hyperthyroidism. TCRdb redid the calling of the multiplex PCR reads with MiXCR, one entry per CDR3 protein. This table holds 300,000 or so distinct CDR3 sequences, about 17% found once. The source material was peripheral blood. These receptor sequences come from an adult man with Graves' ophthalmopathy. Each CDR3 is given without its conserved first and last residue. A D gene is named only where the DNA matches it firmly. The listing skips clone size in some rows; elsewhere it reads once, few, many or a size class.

ASYGTGSYEQY,TRBV28,TRBD1,TRBJ2-7,many
ATSMRAGELF,TRBV24-1,-,TRBJ2-2,many
ASSQDSTGISGANVLT,TRBV4-3,-,TRBJ2-6,few
SVGTSGSLNEQY,TRBV29-1,TRBD2,TRBJ2-7,many
ASIGGVYGYT,TRBV6-5,-,TRBJ1-2,many
ASSLVLAGGPSGELF,TRBV11-2,TRBD2,TRBJ2-2,many
AWSVGQGNQPQH,TRBV30,-,TRBJ1-5,few
ASSHVLGVNTEAF,TRBV7-9,-,TRBJ1-1,many
ASSSRDNPYEQY,TRBV28,-,TRBJ2-7,-
ASSVRGGEKLF,TRBV12-3/TRBV12-4,-,TRBJ1-4,many
ASSYREVQETQY,TRBV6-5,-,TRBJ2-5,many
ASSWGGGNYEQY,TRBV7-2,-,TRBJ2-7,many
ASSSADTSSYEQY,TRBV12-3/TRBV12-4,-,TRBJ2-7,many
SVARLAGIARETQY,TRBV29-1,TRBD2,TRBJ2-5,many
ASSPLIEGETQY,TRBV11-2,-,TRBJ2-5,many
ASSFFAQREETQY,TRBV28,-,TRBJ2-5,few
ASSPPGTGGEQETQY,TRBV11-2,TRBD1,TRBJ2-5,many
ASSLVLEETQY,TRBV11-2,-,TRBJ2-5,many
SVSVLAEYEQY,TRBV20-1,TRBD2,TRBJ2-7,once
SARKRGGSFQETQY,TRBV20-1,TRBD2,TRBJ2-5,many
ASSHGTGNTEAF,TRBV3-1,TRBD1,TRBJ1-1,many
SARVTSGAGQY,TRBV20-1,TRBD2,TRBJ2-7,many